The next 21 T cell receptor beta chains were all read from a single sample in a study of shared clonotypes between healthy human individuals. Profiled with immunoSEQ multiplex PCR; TCRdb holds only in-frame clones, not every one. The sample records 90,000 to 120,000 clones, 68% being singletons. Sequenced material: memory CD8+ T cells sorted from blood. The subset: CD45RO+ cells pooled with CCR7-negative TemRA cells. The receptor set was obtained from a woman aged 25-40 years in good health.

This clone was recorded once. The V gene is TRBV11-2, the J gene TRBJ2-1; D not certain. The CDR3 runs to 15 residues. V was trimmed by 3 bases and J by 2 bases, leaving 11 bases between them. Germline-derived CDR1 and CDR2 are SGHAT and FQNNGV. The CDR3 DNA reads TGTGCCAGCAGCTTCATGTGGAACACCTACAATGAGCAGTTCTTC. Its protein is CASSFMWNTYNEQFF.

This sequence joins TRBV28 and TRBJ1-1; D not resolved. The ends were cut back, 3 bases at V and 1 base at J, with 15 bases in the middle. CDR3 length: 16 residues. Germline CDR1 is MDHEN and CDR2 is SYDVKM. The CDR3 DNA sequence: TGTGCCAGCAGTTTTCTCCCATTGGCGTGGAACACTGAAGCTTTCTTT. This sequence encodes CASSFLPLAWNTEAFF.

Remarks on this clone: One end of the junction does not line up with germline, which may come from a read error. The chain is built from TRBV6-5 and TRBJ1-1; D not certain. The CDR3 is made up of 13 amino acids. The germline CDR1 and CDR2 sequences are MNHEY and SVGAGI. The CDR3 is CASRYWQNTEAFF. The CDR3, as DNA: TGTGCCAGCAGGTACTGGCAGAACACTGAAGCTTTCTTT.

V and J are TRBV28 and TRBJ2-7, with 11 bases fitting TRBD2. The length of the CDR3 is 17 residues. CDR1 MDHEN and CDR2 SYDVKM come from the germline V gene. After removal of 6 bases from V and 0 bases from J, the junction contained 10 bases not matched to a gene. The CDR3 region is CASSQAASGRSSYEQYF. The CDR3 coding sequence is TGTGCCAGCAGCCAGGCCGCTAGCGGGAGGAGCTCCTACGAGCAGTACTTC. Together with reference TRBV28 and TRBJ2-7, the CDR3 gives the full variable domain: DVKVTQSSRYLVKRTGEKVFLECVQDMDHENMFWYRQDPGLGLRLIYFSYDVKMKEKGDIPEGYSVSREKKERFSLILESASTNQTSMYLCASSQAASGRSSYEQYFGPGTRLTVT.

The gene calls are TRBV19 and TRBJ2-3; D is unresolved. V lost 1 base and J lost 2, with 7 bases in between. Germline V gives CDR1 LNHDA, CDR2 SQIVND (reference sequence). This CDR3 region has 14 residues. This chain's CDR3 is CASSIGSNTDTQYF. In nucleotides, the CDR3 is TGTGCCAGTAGTATAGGAAGCAACACAGATACGCAGTATTTT.

This clone was seen once. The CDR3: CASSLAVSTVRSGNTIYF. The CDR3 DNA follows: TGTGCCAGCAGCTTGGCCGTATCGACAGTCCGCTCTGGAAACACCATATATTTT. The chain couples TRBV5-8 to TRBJ1-3; possible D gene TRBD1, 5 bases. Trimming removed 0 bases at V and 0 bases at J, with 16 bases between. The CDR3 extends over 18 amino acids. The germline V gene encodes CDR1 SGHTS and CDR2 YDEGEE.

The chain has TRBV6-6 and TRBJ1-4; D ambiguous. This CDR3 has 14 residues. V lost 5 bases and J 4 bases, leaving 11 bases between the germline ends. Germline V gene data show CDR1 as MNHNY and CDR2 as SVGAGI (reference sequence). The CDR3 bases are TGTGCCAGCAGTGATATTGGAGTTAATGAAAAACTGTTTTTT. Translation: CASSDIGVNEKLFF.

This clone was counted a few times. The rearrangement uses TRBV6-1 and TRBJ1-2, with 11 bases fitting TRBD1. This CDR3 contains 16 residues. V lost 0 bases and J lost 4; bases outside the gene matches: 4. From germline, CDR1 is MNHNS and CDR2 SASEGT. The CDR3 reads CASSEALGTGGYGYTF. The DNA for the CDR3 is TGTGCCAGCAGTGAAGCGCTAGGGACAGGGGGCTATGGCTACACCTTC.

This clone occurred many times. The genes are TRBV6-4 and TRBJ2-2; D might be TRBD1 (6 bases). This CDR3 has 15 residues. Germline V gives CDR1 MRHNA, CDR2 SNTAGT. Trimming removed 6 bases at V and 7 bases at J, with 18 bases between. The CDR3 nucleotides read TGTGCCAGCAGCACCGGGACACGGGAAAACGGGGAGCTGTTTTTT. This encodes CASSTGTRENGELFF.

The rearrangement links TRBV5-1 to TRBJ1-4; 9 nucleotides agree with TRBD1. Germline V lookup: CDR1 SGHRS, CDR2 YFSETQ. Trimming removed 0 bases from V and 4 bases from J; junction bases left unmatched: 7. The CDR3 totals 17 residues. CDR3 protein: CASSLAGTGIRNEKLFF. The CDR3 nucleotides are TGCGCCAGCAGCTTGGCCGGGACAGGGATTCGTAATGAAAAACTGTTTTTT. Filled out from reference TRBV5-1 and TRBJ1-4, the complete variable domain reads KAGVTQTPRYLIKTRGQQVTLSCSPISGHRSVSWYQQTPGQGLQFLFEYFSETQRNKGNFPGRFSGRQFSNSRSEMNVSTLELGDSALYLCASSLAGTGIRNEKLFFGSGTQLSVL.

The chain links TRBV28 to TRBJ1-2; D not certain. The CDR3 is 15 residues long. Trimming removed 2 bases from V and 4 bases from J, with 14 bases in between. Germline loops: CDR1 MDHEN, CDR2 SYDVKM. The CDR3 spells CASSLITGAFYGYTF. The CDR3 DNA reads TGTGCCAGCAGTTTAATAACTGGAGCTTTCTATGGCTACACCTTC.

This chain uses TRBV2 with TRBJ2-6; the D is unclear. Germline V gene sequence: CDR1 SNHLY, CDR2 FYNNEI. This CDR3 has 14 residues. Trimming removed 6 bases from V and 3 bases from J, with 9 bases in between. Here the CDR3 reads CASSLSSGANVLTF. CDR3 coding DNA: TGTGCCAGCAGCTTAAGTAGTGGGGCCAACGTCCTGACTTTC.

The V and J genes are TRBV19 and TRBJ1-1; TRBD1 is a possible D gene (5 bases). The CDR3 contains 17 residues. CDR1 and CDR2 (germline): LNHDA, SQIVND (reference sequence). With 0 bases removed from V and 0 bases from J, the gap between germline ends came to 14 bases. CDR3 amino acids: CASSIDGTEGMNTEAFF. Here the CDR3 DNA reads TGTGCCAGTAGTATAGATGGGACGGAAGGAATGAACACTGAAGCTTTCTTT.

This clone was counted a few times. The chain employs TRBV9 and TRBJ2-1; 7 bases fit TRBD2. Germline values: CDR1 SGDLS, CDR2 YYNGEE. The J segment lost 0 bases and the V segment lost 3 bases, leaving 6 bases of the junction unmatched. CDR3 size: 16 residues. CDR3 coding DNA: TGTGCCAGCAGCGGAGCTAGCGGATCCTCCTACAATGAGCAGTTCTTC. It yields the protein CASSGASGSSYNEQFF.

CDR3 bases: TGTGCCACCAGCAGAGATCTGGCCGGGTGGGAGCAGTACTTC. Translating it yields CATSRDLAGWEQYF. The chain is built from TRBV15 and TRBJ2-7; D call uncertain. CDR3 length: 14 amino acids. Germline values: CDR1 LNHNV, CDR2 YYDKDF (reference sequence). V gave up 0 bases and J gave up 7 bases, with 13 bases separating them. The full variable domain, its missing parts supplied by reference TRBV15 and TRBJ2-7, is DAMVIQNPRYQVTQFGKPVTLSCSQTLNHNVMYWYQQKSSQAPKLLFHYYDKDFNNEADTPDNFQSRRPNTSFCFLDIRSPGLGDTAMYLCATSRDLAGWEQYFGPGTRLTVT.

The chain uses TRBV2 and TRBJ1-5; D is uncertain. Germline V CDR1 and CDR2: SNHLY, FYNNEI. V lost 2 bases and J 7 bases, leaving 12 bases between the germline ends. This CDR3 spans 14 amino acids. The CDR3 nucleotides read TGTGCCAGCAGTGAAAGTCCCGGGCGCCAGCCCCAGCATTTT. The encoded protein is CASSESPGRQPQHF.

The chain has TRBV9 and TRBJ1-4, with 10 bases fitting TRBD1. The CDR3 is made up of 16 amino acids. Germline V gene lookup returns CDR1 SGDLS and CDR2 YYNGEE. J lost 9 bases, V lost 4 bases, and 12 bases had no gene match. CDR3 in amino acids: CASSLSPGQGRQKLFF. The CDR3 DNA reads TGTGCCAGCAGCCTTAGCCCGGGACAGGGGAGACAAAAACTGTTTTTT.

The genes are TRBV28 and TRBJ1-1; the match to TRBD1 covers 8 bases. Trimming cost V 5 bases and J 4 bases; bases outside gene matches: 6. Per the germline V gene, CDR1 is MDHEN and CDR2 is SYDVKM. This CDR3 has 14 amino acids. CDR3 region: CASSETGGFTEAFF. Written as DNA, the CDR3 is TGTGCCAGCAGTGAAACAGGGGGTTTCACTGAAGCTTTCTTT.

This chain uses TRBV7-8 with TRBJ2-7; D is unclear. V lost 5 bases, J lost 4 bases, and 12 bases lay in between. The CDR3 has 13 residues. Germline values: CDR1 SGHVS, CDR2 FQNEAQ. The DNA of the CDR3 is TGTGCCAGCAGCCTAAATCTCGGGTACGAGCAGTACTTC. Protein sequence: CASSLNLGYEQYF.

V gene TRBV14 combines with J gene TRBJ2-7; D is unclear. V was pared by 2 bases and J by 2 bases, with 7 bases between. Germline loops: CDR1 SGHDN, CDR2 FVKESK. The CDR3 is 13 amino acids. The CDR3 nucleotides read TGTGCCAGCAGCCAAAACGGACCCTACGAGCAGTACTTC. It specifies CASSQNGPYEQYF. Filled out from reference TRBV14 and TRBJ2-7, the complete variable domain reads EAGVTQFPSHSVIEKGQTVTLRCDPISGHDNLYWYRRVMGKEIKFLLHFVKESKQDESGMPNNRFLAERTGGTYSTLKVQPAELEDSGVYFCASSQNGPYEQYFGPGTRLTVT.

This chain joins TRBV5-4 and TRBJ1-5, with TRBD1 as a possible D gene (5 bases). V lost 4 bases, J lost 4 bases, and 18 bases lay in between. The germline V gene has CDR1 SGHNT and CDR2 YYREEE (reference sequence). The CDR3 runs to 16 residues. CDR3 in DNA: TGTGCCAGCAGCCCACGACAGATCGGTAGTAATCAGCCCCAGCATTTT. This gives the protein CASSPRQIGSNQPQHF.